A selection of T cell receptor beta chains follows, all from one sample in a study of cytomegalovirus exposure and HLA in healthy donors. Sequencing was performed with immunoSEQ multiplex PCR; in TCRdb, only in-frame clones are kept and a portion is missing. Of over 120,000 clones listed, approximately 80% are singletons. The specimen was PBMCs. These TCRs come from a female donor in good health and CMV-seronegative. Each CDR3 is given with its conserved first and last residue. Each record gives: clone size, V gene, D gene, J gene, CDR3 protein, CDR3 DNA. A D gene is named only where the DNA matches it firmly. Size values are once, few and many counts, or a class for expanded clones, and some rows have none.

>-|TRBV5-4|-|TRBJ2-7
CASSLDRDYEQYF
TGTGCCAGCAGCTTGGACAGGGACTACGAGCAGTACTTC
>-|TRBV27|-|TRBJ2-7
CASSFGHARPYEQYF
TGTGCCAGCAGTTTCGGACACGCTAGACCCTACGAGCAGTACTTC
>-|TRBV27|TRBD2|TRBJ2-1
CASRASGREEQFF
TGTGCCAGCAGAGCTAGCGGGAGAGAAGAGCAGTTCTTC
>once|TRBV27|-|TRBJ2-1
CASSFYGYGNEQFF
TGTGCCAGCAGTTTTTACGGGTATGGCAATGAGCAGTTCTTC
>-|TRBV15|TRBD1|TRBJ1-3
CATSTHLDRDRVSGNTIYF
TGTGCCACCAGCACTCACCTTGACCGGGACAGAGTATCTGGAAACACCATATATTTT
>-|TRBV6-5|-|TRBJ2-7
CASSKHQGYEQYF
TGTGCCAGCAGTAAACACCAGGGTTACGAGCAGTACTTC
>-|TRBV6-6|TRBD1|TRBJ1-5
CASTSTGAWSNRPQHF
TGTGCCAGCACCTCGACAGGGGCGTGGAGCAATCGGCCCCAGCATTTT
>-|TRBV5-1|TRBD2|TRBJ2-7
CASSLLAGIPYEQYF
TGCGCCAGCAGCTTATTAGCGGGGATACCCTACGAGCAGTACTTC
>few|TRBV4-1|-|TRBJ2-7
CASSQAPRLSYEQYF
TGCGCCAGCAGCCAAGCTCCCAGGCTATCCTACGAGCAGTACTTC
>-|TRBV27|TRBD1|TRBJ2-1
CASSLSEPRTGDKQFF
TGTGCCAGCAGTTTATCGGAGCCGAGGACAGGGGATAAGCAGTTCTTC
>-|TRBV6-1|-|TRBJ1-5
CASSLQGNQPQHF
TGTGCCAGCAGCTTACAGGGAAATCAGCCCCAGCATTTT
>-|TRBV5-5|-|TRBJ2-7
CASSDSGDLYEQYF
TGTGCCAGCAGTGATAGCGGAGACCTCTACGAGCAGTACTTC
>-|TRBV4-1|TRBD2|TRBJ2-1
CASSQLGLADNNEQFF
TGCGCCAGCAGCCAATTAGGACTAGCGGACAACAATGAGCAGTTCTTC
>once|TRBV23-1|TRBD1|TRBJ1-4
CASSQPTDRGNEKLFF
TGCGCCAGCAGTCAACCCACGGACAGGGGGAATGAAAAACTGTTTTTT
>-|TRBV9|TRBD2|TRBJ2-3
CASSVAGGRTDTQYF
TGTGCCAGCAGCGTAGCTGGCGGGAGGACAGATACGCAGTATTTT
>-|TRBV5-6|TRBD1|TRBJ2-1
CASSSDDRGRASEQFF
TGTGCCAGCAGCTCGGATGACAGGGGTAGGGCTAGTGAGCAGTTCTTC
>once|TRBV25-1|-|TRBJ2-2
CASTVPRSLRYTGELFF
TGTGCCAGCACCGTCCCGAGGAGTTTACGGTACACCGGGGAGCTGTTTTTT
>-|TRBV4-3|TRBD1|TRBJ2-2
CASSQDREAGELFF
TGCGCCAGCAGCCAGGACAGGGAGGCCGGGGAGCTGTTTTTT
>-|TRBV7-9|TRBD2|TRBJ2-7
CASSPPRTSGSSYEQYF
TGTGCCAGCAGCCCCCCTCGAACTAGCGGGAGTTCCTACGAGCAGTACTTC
>-|TRBV10-2|TRBD1|TRBJ1-2
CASSESGQGGYGYTF
TGCGCCAGCAGTGAGTCTGGACAGGGGGGTTATGGCTACACCTTC